By proportion, the clone carrying this TCR beta chain is large. Antigen: not known. Multiplex touch-down PCR with TRB-A/B primers amplified rearranged V-D-J TRB sequences. TCRdb called the multiplex PCR reads again in MiXCR, with one record for every CDR3 protein. The sample has roughly 690 distinct CDR3 sequences; around 30% are singletons. These data belong to a study of T cell repertoires in aging, cancer and after chemotherapy. Study-wide results and limits: Rebound thymic output was suggested by rising median generation probability during chemotherapy in each cancer cohort.

Peripheral blood genomic DNA, not sorted cells or RNA, was the template. CDR3 length: 14 amino acids. The V gene's germline CDR1 is SGHVS and CDR2 FNYEAQ. Trimming removed 4 bases at V and 3 bases at J, with 10 bases between. The source material was blood. This clonotype was sampled from a human donor with a blood cancer. J is TRBJ2-1 and V is TRBV7-6; D is perhaps TRBD1 (5 bases). CDR3 region: CASSWGTDYNEQFF. The DNA for the CDR3 is TGTGCCAGCAGCTGGGGCACTGACTACAATGAGCAGTTCTTC.